These 9 T cell receptor beta chains originate from one sample sequenced in a study of shared clonotypes between healthy human individuals. Naive CD8 cells were CD45RO-negative, positively selected for CCR7, excluding terminally differentiated effector memory CD45RA+ cells. Assay: immunoSEQ multiplex PCR; the TCRdb copy retains only in-frame clones and omits some. The table includes some 2.1 million clones, 85% to 95% detected once. The specimen sequenced was naive CD8+ T cells from PBMCs. The origin of the receptors is a man between 18 and 35 years old in good health. Some clones in this sample may be carry-over from other donors' samples.

V and J are TRBV5-6 and TRBJ2-1; 11 positions match TRBD2. J gave up 2 bases and V 4 bases, and 2 bases lay outside the gene matches. The CDR3 runs 15 residues. From germline, CDR1 is SGHDT and CDR2 YYEEEE. DNA of the CDR3: TGTGCCAGCAGCCGACTAGCGGGAACCTACAATGAGCAGTTCTTC. It specifies CASSRLAGTYNEQFF.

The chain uses TRBV9 and TRBJ1-2, with D possibly matching TRBD1 (5 bases). Trimming left V 0 bases short and J 4 bases short, with 16 bases between. The CDR3 is 16 amino acids. The V gene's germline CDR1 is SGDLS and CDR2 YYNGEE. The CDR3 loop is CASSVDRNRFAYGYTF. In nucleotides, the CDR3 is TGTGCCAGCAGCGTAGATCGAAACAGGTTCGCCTATGGCTACACCTTC.

This chain links TRBV5-1 with TRBJ2-7, with 10 bases lining up with TRBD1. The CDR3 covers 17 residues. The V and J ends lost 3 bases and 3 bases, in that order; junction bases with no gene match: 12. CDR1 is SGHRS and CDR2 is YFSETQ in the germline V gene. The CDR3 DNA is TGCGCCAGCAGCTGGGGGACAGGGGAAAGGATCCACTACGAGCAGTACTTC. Translation gives CASSWGTGERIHYEQYF.

A note on this clone: Other DNA sequences in this sample translate to the same CDR3. This chain joins TRBV6-5 and TRBJ2-5; the match to TRBD2 covers 13 bases. The CDR3 is 15 residues long. CDR1 is MNHEY and CDR2 is SVGAGI in the germline V gene. V shed 2 bases and J 4 bases; nucleotides not matched to a gene: 1. The CDR3 DNA is TGTGCCAGCAGTTACAGGACTAGCGGGGGAGAGACCCAGTACTTC. Amino acid sequence: CASSYRTSGGETQYF.

About this clone: This CDR3 is also generated by other DNA sequences in the sample. The chain employs TRBV28 and TRBJ1-2; TRBD1 aligns across 7 bases. Germline V gene data show CDR1 as MDHEN and CDR2 as SYDVKM. This CDR3 is 13 amino acids long. J lost 4 bases, V lost 3 bases, and 2 bases had no gene match. The CDR3: CASSLGQLYGYTF. CDR3 nucleotides: TGTGCCAGCAGTTTGGGACAGCTCTATGGCTACACCTTC.

The V and J genes are TRBV10-3 and TRBJ2-7; D not certain. Germline assignment: CDR1 ENHRY and CDR2 SYGVKD. The ends were cut back, 0 bases at V and 1 base at J, with 16 bases in the middle. The CDR3 loop spans 17 amino acids. The CDR3: CAISESTSSIKSYEQYF. DNA for the CDR3: TGTGCCATCAGTGAGTCGACGTCGAGCATTAAGTCCTACGAGCAGTACTTC.

The chain joins TRBV7-9 to TRBJ2-1, with TRBD2 matching 14 bases. V trimming: 3 bases; J trimming: 2 bases; junction bases outside the gene matches: 6. Per the germline V gene, CDR1 is SEHNR and CDR2 is FQNEAQ (reference sequence). The CDR3 sequence is 18 residues long. The CDR3 region is CASSFRGLAGEAYNEQFF. Written as DNA, the CDR3 is TGTGCCAGCAGCTTCCGGGGACTAGCGGGAGAGGCCTACAATGAGCAGTTCTTC. Complete variable domain (other parts from reference TRBV7-9 and TRBJ2-1): DTGVSQNPRHKITKRGQNVTFRCDPISEHNRLYWYRQTLGQGPEFLTYFQNEAQLEKSRLLSDRFSAERPKGSFSTLEIQRTEQGDSAMYLCASSFRGLAGEAYNEQFFGPGTRLTVL.

The chain couples TRBV5-1 to TRBJ2-5, with D unresolved. V was pared by 0 bases and J by 5 bases, with 14 bases between. Germline V gene sequence: CDR1 SGHRS, CDR2 YFSETQ. The CDR3 contains 15 residues. CDR3 protein: CASSLEGNLGETQYF. CDR3 nucleotides: TGCGCCAGCAGCTTGGAGGGAAACCTCGGGGAGACCCAGTACTTC.

The genes are TRBV6-5 and TRBJ2-1; 9 bases fit TRBD2. CDR3 length equals 15 residues. The junction had 6 bases not matched to a gene; V was cut back by 6 bases and J by 3 bases. Germline V CDR1 and CDR2: MNHEY, SVGAGI. The CDR3 DNA sequence: TGTGCCAGCAGCCCCACGACTAGCGGCTACAATGAGCAGTTCTTC. Its protein is CASSPTTSGYNEQFF.